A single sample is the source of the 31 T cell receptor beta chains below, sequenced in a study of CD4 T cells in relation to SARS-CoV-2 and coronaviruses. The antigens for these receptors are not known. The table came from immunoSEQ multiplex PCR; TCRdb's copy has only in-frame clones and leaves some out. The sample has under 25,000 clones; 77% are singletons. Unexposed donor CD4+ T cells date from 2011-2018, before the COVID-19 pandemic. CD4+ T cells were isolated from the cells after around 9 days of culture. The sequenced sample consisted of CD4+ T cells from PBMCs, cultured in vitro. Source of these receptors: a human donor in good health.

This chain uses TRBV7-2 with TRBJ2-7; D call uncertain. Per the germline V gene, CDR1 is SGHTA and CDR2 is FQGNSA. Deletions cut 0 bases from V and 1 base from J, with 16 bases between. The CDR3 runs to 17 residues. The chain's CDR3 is CASSLATGSGGSYEQYF. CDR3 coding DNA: TGTGCCAGCAGCTTAGCGACTGGGTCGGGCGGTTCCTACGAGCAGTACTTC.

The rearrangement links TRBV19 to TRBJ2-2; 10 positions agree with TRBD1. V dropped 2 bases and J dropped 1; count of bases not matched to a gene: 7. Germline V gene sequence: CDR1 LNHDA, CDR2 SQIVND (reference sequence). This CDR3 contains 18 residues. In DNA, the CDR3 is TGTGCCAGTAGTATAACCCCCGGACAGGGGGTGAACACCGGGGAGCTGTTTTTT. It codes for CASSITPGQGVNTGELFF.

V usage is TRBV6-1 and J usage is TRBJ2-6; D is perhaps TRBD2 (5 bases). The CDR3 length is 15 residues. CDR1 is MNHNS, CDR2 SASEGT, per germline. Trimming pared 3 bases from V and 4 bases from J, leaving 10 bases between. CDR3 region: CASSEGVVGANVLTF. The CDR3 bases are TGTGCCAGCAGTGAGGGAGTAGTCGGGGCCAACGTCCTGACTTTC.

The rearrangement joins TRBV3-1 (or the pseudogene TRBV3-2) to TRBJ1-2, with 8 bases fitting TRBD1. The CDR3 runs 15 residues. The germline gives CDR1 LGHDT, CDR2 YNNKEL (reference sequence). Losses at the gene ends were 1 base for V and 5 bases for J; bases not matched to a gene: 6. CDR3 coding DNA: TGTGCCAGCAGCCAAGCGACAGGGGTGGGGTATGGCTACACCTTC. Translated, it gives CASSQATGVGYGYTF.

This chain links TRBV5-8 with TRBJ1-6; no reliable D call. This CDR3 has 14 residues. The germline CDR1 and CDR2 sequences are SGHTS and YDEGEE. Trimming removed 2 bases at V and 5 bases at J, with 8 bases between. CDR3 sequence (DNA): TGTGCCAGCAGCTTATCGGCCAATAATTCACCCCTCCACTTT. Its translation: CASSLSANNSPLHF.

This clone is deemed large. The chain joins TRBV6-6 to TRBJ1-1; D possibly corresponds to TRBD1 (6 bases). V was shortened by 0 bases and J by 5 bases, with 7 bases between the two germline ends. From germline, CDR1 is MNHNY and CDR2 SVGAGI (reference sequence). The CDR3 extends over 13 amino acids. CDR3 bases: TGTGCCAGCAGTTACTCGAGGGGGACTGAAGCTTTCTTT. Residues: CASSYSRGTEAFF.

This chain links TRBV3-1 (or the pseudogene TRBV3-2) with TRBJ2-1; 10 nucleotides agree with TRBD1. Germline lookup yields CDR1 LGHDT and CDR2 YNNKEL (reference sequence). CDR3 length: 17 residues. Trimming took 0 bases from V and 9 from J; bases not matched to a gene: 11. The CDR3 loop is CASSQDRGQGKACEQFF. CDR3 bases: TGTGCCAGCAGCCAAGATCGGGGACAGGGGAAAGCGTGTGAGCAGTTCTTC.

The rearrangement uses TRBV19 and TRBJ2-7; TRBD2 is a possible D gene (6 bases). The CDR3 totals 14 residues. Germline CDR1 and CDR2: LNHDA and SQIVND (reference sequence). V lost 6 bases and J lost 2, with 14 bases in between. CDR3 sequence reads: CASSLTSEPYEQYF. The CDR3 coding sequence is TGTGCCAGTAGCCTGACTAGTGAACCCTACGAGCAGTACTTC.

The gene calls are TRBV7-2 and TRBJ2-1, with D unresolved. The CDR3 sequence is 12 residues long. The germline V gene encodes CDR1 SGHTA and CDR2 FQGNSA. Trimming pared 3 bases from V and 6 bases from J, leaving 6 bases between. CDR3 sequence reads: CASSFVGNEQFF. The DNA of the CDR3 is TGTGCCAGCAGCTTCGTCGGCAATGAGCAGTTCTTC.

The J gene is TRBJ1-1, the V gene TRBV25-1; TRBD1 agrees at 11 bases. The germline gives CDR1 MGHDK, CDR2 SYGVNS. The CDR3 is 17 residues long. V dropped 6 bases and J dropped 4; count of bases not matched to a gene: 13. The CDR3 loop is CASREEGQGALVTEAFF. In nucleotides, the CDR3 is TGTGCCAGCAGGGAGGAAGGACAGGGGGCGCTGGTCACTGAAGCTTTCTTT.

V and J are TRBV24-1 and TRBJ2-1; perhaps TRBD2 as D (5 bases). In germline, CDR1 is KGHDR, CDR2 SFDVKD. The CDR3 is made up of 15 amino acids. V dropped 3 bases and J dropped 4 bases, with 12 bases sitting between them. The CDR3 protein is CATSDNGVAYNEQFF. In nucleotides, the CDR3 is TGTGCCACCAGTGATAACGGGGTAGCGTACAATGAGCAGTTCTTC.

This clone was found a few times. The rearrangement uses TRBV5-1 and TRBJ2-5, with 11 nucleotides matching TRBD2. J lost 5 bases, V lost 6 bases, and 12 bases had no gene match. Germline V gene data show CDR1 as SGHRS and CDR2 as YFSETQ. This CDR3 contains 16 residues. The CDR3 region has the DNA TGCGCCAGCACCAAACGAATAGCGGGGGGGCTGGAGACCCAGTACTTC. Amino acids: CASTKRIAGGLETQYF.

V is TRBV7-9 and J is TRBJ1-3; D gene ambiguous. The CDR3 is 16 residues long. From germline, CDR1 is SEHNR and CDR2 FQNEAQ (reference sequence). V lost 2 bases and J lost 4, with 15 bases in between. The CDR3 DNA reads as TGTGCCAGCAGCTTAATGAGGCAGGCACGGGGAAACACCATATATTTT. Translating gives CASSLMRQARGNTIYF.

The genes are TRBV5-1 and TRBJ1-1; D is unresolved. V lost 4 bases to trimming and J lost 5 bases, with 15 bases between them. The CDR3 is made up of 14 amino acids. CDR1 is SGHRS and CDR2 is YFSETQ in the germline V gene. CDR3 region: CASSPTPAGTEAFF. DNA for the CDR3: TGCGCCAGCAGCCCCACACCCGCTGGTACTGAAGCTTTCTTT.

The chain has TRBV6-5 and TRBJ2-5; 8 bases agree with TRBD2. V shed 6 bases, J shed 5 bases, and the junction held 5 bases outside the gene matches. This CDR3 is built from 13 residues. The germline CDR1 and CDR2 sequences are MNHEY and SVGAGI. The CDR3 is CASRFRGGETQYF. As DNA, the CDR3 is TGTGCCAGCAGATTCCGGGGGGGGGAGACCCAGTACTTC.

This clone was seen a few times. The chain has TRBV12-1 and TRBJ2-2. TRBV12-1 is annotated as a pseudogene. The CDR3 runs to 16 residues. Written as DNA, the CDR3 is TGTGCCAGCAGCTTTGGTCTCCGGGACAACACCGGGGAGCTGTTTTTT. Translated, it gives CASSFGLRDNTGELFF.

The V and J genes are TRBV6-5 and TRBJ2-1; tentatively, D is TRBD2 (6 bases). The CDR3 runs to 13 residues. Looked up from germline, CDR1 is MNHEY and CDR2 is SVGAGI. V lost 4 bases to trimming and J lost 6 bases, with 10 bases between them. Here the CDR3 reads CASSSIAANEQFF. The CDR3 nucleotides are TGTGCCAGCAGTTCGATAGCGGCCAATGAGCAGTTCTTC.

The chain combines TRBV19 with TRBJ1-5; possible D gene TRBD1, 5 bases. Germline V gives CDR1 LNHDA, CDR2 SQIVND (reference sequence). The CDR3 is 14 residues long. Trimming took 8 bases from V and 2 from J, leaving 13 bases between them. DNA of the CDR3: TGTGCCAGTGCCGGACAATATGGCAATCAGCCCCAGCATTTT. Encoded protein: CASAGQYGNQPQHF.

The DNA of the CDR3 is TGTGCCAGCAGTTCTGGCATCGCGTGGGGCTACACCTTC. It encodes CASSSGIAWGYTF. This chain links TRBV6-5 with TRBJ1-2; no definite D call. V lost 4 bases and J 8 bases, leaving 14 bases between the germline ends. This CDR3 has 13 amino acids. Germline V CDR1 and CDR2: MNHEY, SVGAGI.

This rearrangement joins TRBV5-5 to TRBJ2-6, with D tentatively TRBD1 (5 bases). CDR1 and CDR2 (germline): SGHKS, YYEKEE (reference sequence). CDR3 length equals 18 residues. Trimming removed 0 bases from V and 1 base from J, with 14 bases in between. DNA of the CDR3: TGTGCCAGCAGCTTGGGGACACTCATCCCTTCTGGGGCCAACGTCCTGACTTTC. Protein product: CASSLGTLIPSGANVLTF.

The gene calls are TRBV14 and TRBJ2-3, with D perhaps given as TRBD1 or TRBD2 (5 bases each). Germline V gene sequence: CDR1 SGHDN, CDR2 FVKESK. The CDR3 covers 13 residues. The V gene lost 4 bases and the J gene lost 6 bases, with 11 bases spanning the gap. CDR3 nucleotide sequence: TGTGCCAGCAGCCTGGTGGGACGGGATACGCAGTATTTT. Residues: CASSLVGRDTQYF. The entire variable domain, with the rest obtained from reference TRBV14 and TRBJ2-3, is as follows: EAGVTQFPSHSVIEKGQTVTLRCDPISGHDNLYWYRRVMGKEIKFLLHFVKESKQDESGMPNNRFLAERTGGTYSTLKVQPAELEDSGVYFCASSLVGRDTQYFGPGTRLTVL.

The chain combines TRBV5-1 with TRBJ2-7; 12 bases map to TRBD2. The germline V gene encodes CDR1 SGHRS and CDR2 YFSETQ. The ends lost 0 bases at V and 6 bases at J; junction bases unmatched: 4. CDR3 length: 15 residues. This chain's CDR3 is CASSLVASGGAEQYF. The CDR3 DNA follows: TGCGCCAGCAGCTTGGTAGCTAGCGGGGGGGCCGAGCAGTACTTC.

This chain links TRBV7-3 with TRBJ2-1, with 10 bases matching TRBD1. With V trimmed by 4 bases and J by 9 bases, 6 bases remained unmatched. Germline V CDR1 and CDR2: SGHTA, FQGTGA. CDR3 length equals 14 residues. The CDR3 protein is CASSWSGQGGEQFF. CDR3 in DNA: TGTGCCAGCAGCTGGTCAGGACAGGGGGGTGAGCAGTTCTTC.

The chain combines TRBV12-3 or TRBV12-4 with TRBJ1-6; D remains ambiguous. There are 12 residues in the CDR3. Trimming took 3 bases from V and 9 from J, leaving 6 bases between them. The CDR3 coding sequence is TGTGCCAGCAGTTTGACACGTTCACCCCTCCACTTT. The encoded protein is CASSLTRSPLHF.

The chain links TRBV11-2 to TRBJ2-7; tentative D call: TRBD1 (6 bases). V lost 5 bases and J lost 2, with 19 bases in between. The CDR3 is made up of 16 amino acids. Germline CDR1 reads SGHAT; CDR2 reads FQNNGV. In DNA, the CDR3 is TGTGCCAGCAGCCCCGGACAGTTCGGGGATCCCTACGAGCAGTACTTC. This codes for CASSPGQFGDPYEQYF.

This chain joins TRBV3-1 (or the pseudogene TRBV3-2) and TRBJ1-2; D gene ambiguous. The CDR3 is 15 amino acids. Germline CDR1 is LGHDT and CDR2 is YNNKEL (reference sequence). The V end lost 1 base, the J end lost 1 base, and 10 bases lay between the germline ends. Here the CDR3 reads CASSQAWENNYGYTF. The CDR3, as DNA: TGTGCCAGCAGCCAAGCCTGGGAAAATAACTATGGCTACACCTTC.

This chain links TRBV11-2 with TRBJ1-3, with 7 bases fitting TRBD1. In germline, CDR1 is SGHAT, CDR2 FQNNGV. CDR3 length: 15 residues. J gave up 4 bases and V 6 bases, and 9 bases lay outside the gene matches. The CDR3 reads CASRTPQGIGNTIYF. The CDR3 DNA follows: TGTGCCAGCAGAACACCACAGGGGATAGGAAACACCATATATTTT.

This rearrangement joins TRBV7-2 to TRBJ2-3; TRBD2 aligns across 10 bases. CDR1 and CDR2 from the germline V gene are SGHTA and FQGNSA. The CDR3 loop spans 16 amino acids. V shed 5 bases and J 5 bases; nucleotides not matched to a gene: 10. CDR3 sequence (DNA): TGTGCCAGCAGCCAATATAGCGGGGGGAACGGAGATACGCAGTATTTT. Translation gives CASSQYSGGNGDTQYF. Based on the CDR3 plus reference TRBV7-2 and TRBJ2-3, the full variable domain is GAGVSQSPSNKVTEKGKDVELRCDPISGHTALYWYRQSLGQGLEFLIYFQGNSAPDKSGLPSDRFSAERTGGSVSTLTIQRTQQEDSAVYLCASSQYSGGNGDTQYFGPGTRLTVL.

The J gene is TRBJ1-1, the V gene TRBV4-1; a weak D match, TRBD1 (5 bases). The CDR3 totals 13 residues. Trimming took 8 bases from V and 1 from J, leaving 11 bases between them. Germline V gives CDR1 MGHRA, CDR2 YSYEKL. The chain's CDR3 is CASSWGGNTEAFF. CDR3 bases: TGCGCCAGCTCGTGGGGCGGGAACACTGAAGCTTTCTTT.

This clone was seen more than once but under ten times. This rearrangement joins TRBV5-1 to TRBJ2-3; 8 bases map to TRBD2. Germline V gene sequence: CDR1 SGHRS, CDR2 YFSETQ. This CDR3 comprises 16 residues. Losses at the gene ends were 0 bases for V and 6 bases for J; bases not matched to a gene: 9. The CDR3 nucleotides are TGCGCCAGCAGCTTGGCGGGGGGGAGCGGGAGTGATACGCAGTATTTT. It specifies CASSLAGGSGSDTQYF.

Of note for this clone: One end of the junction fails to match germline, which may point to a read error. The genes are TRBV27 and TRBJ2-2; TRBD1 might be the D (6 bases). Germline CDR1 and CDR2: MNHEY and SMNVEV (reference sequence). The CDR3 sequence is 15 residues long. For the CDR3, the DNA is TGTGCCAGTAGTTTGCGGGCAGGGGTAACCGGGGAGCTGTTTTTT. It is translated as CASSLRAGVTGELFF.